This T cell receptor beta chain is drawn from a study of vaccination and CD4 T cells after COVID-19. About the study: Participants received two doses of either BNT162b2 or mRNA-1273 vaccine. Overlapping spike pools from SARS-CoV-2 and HCoV-NL63, HCoV-OC43 and HCoV-229E served as culture stimuli.

The treatment is: roughly 11-day PBMC culture with coronavirus spike peptide pools or control peptides (ViraFEST assay). The unexposed donor gave CD4+ T cells before the COVID-19 pandemic (2011-2018). The Oncomine TCR Beta short-read assay generated sequence data from the DNA of cultured CD4+ T cells. TCRdb processed the PCR reads anew with MiXCR; each CDR3 protein has one entry. The data contain 6,500 or so distinct CDR3 sequences, 50% to 65% of them singletons. Regarding this clonotype: What it recognizes is unknown.

Source material: CD4+ T cells from blood, cultured in vitro. This receptor was identified in a human donor in good health.

This CDR3 is CASSYSSSGGVGGYTF. The CDR3 nucleotides are TGTGCCAGCAGTTACTCATCCTCGGGCGGGGTTGGTGGCTACACCTTC. This sequence joins TRBV6-5 and TRBJ1-2; D uncertain. V lost 0 bases and J lost 7, with 18 bases in between. The CDR3 consists of 16 residues. Germline CDR1 MNHEY, CDR2 SVGAGI.